A selection of T cell receptor beta chains follows, all from one sample in a study of shared clonotypes between healthy human individuals. Libraries were prepared by immunoSEQ multiplex PCR; TCRdb keeps only in-frame clonotypes and omits some of them. The profile shows around 1.9 million clones, about 92% of them singletons. Sequencing input: naive CD8+ T cells from PBMCs. The source is a man aged 18 to 30 in good health. Some clones in this sample may be carry-over from other donors' samples. Each CDR3 is given with its conserved first and last residue.

V gene | CDR3 protein
TRBV7-9 | CASSLAGLVLGTNEQFF
TRBV29-1 | CSVGGGLSYEQYF
TRBV19 | CASSVRTSPTGELFF
TRBV9 | CASSVGGAVSSYNEQFF
TRBV6-5 | CASSYSIYGGTEAFF
TRBV7-9 | CASSPPRGISNTEAFF
TRBV7-7 | CASSLGTGQPQHF
TRBV11-2 | CASSLERTRGQETQYF
TRBV29-1 | CSVEDPLVAGGEETQYF
TRBV27 | CASSPFSNQPQHF
TRBV12-5 | CASGLTNRGRPYGYTF
TRBV7-2 | CASSLPDRGNSPLHF
TRBV28 | CASNLLDRPYEQYF
TRBV1 | CTSSLMTGTGELFF
TRBV28 | CASRLAAVKNIQYF
TRBV4-2 | CASSQESVLAGGPEQFF
TRBV15 | CATAGGRAFYEQYF
TRBV6-5 | CASSYSGYGYTF
TRBV27 | CASSLSAGQVYNEQFF
TRBV5-1 | CASSLLRAQNTEAFF
TRBV7-2 | CASSLGPVAGGPSEQYF
TRBV28 | CASSPPWVNTEAFF
TRBV5-6 | CASSLAPDRKFGYTF
TRBV28 | CASREGSNQPQHF
TRBV19 | CASSVRPAYEQYF
TRBV19 | CASSAGLGYEQYF
TRBV10-2 | CASTTSGTSYNEQFF
TRBV5-1 | CASSLEVWAGGAPYGYTF
TRBV7-8 | CASSFSLSGNTIYF
TRBV6-6 | CASSFGMGDEQYF
TRBV29-1 | CSVRGGGTQYF
TRBV7-3 | CASSLGPTPIHGYTF
TRBV28 | CASSSSGRYVGTDTQYF
TRBV19 | CASSPRRTDEQYF
TRBV2 | CASRQGGGFWGYTF
TRBV29-1 | CSFLVSSTSYEQYF
TRBV29-1 | CSVLGGPGELFF
TRBV30 | CAWRHATATEAFF
TRBV28 | CASSFRGQGEAEAFF
TRBV5-6 | CASTQIRSEANEKLFF
TRBV11-2 | CASSWDRGYGYTF
TRBV6-5 | CASSYSVPGEDTEAFF